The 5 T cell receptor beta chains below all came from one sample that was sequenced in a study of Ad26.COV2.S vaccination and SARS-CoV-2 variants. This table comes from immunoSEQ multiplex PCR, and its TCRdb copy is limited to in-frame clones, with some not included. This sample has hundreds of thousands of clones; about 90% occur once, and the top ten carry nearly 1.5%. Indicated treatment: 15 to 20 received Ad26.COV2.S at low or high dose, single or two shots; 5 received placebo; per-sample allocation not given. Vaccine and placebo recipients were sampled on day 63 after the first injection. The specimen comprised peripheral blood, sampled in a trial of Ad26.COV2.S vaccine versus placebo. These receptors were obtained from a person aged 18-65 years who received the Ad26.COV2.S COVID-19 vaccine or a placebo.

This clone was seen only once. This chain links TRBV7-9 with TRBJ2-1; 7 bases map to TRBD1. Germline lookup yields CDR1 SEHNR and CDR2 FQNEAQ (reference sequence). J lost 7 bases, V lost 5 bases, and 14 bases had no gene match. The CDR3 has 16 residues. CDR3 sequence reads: CASSPRTQTGRNEQFF. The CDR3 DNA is TGTGCCAGCAGCCCCAGGACCCAGACAGGGCGGAATGAGCAGTTCTTC.

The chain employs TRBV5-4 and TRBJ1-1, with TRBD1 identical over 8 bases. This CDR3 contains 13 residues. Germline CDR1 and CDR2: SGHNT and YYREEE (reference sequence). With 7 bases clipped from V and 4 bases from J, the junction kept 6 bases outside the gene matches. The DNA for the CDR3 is TGTGCCAGCTCGAGTACAGGGGGCACTGAAGCTTTCTTT. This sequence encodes CASSSTGGTEAFF.

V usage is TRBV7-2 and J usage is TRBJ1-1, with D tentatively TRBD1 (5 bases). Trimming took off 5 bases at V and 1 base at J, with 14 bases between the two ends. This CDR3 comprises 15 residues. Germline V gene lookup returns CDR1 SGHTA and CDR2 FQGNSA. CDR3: CASSPWGGGNTEAFF. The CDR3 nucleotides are TGTGCCAGCAGCCCATGGGGCGGAGGGAACACTGAAGCTTTCTTT.

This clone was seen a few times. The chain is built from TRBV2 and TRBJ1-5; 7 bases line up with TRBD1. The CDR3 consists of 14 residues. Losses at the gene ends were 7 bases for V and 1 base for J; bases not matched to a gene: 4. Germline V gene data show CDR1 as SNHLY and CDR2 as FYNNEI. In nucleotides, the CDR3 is TGTGCCAGCAAAGGGGACAGAAGCAATCAGCCCCAGCATTTT. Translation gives CASKGDRSNQPQHF. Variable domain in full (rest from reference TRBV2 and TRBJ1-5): EPEVTQTPSHQVTQMGQEVILRCVPISNHLYFYWYRQILGQKVEFLVSFYNNEISEKSEIFDDQFSVERPDGSNFTLKIRSTKLEDSAMYFCASKGDRSNQPQHFGDGTRLSIL.

The CDR3 region has the DNA TGTGCCAGCAGCTTGATGGGGGGTGGCTACACCTTC. Translating it yields CASSLMGGGYTF. The chain combines TRBV5-4 with TRBJ1-2; possible D gene TRBD1, 5 bases. The germline CDR1 and CDR2 sequences are SGHNT and YYREEE (reference sequence). Deletions cut 1 base from V and 7 bases from J, with 8 bases between. The CDR3 covers 12 residues.